Shown below are 20 T cell receptor beta chains from a single sample sequenced in a study of blood T cell repertoires in COVID-19. Profiled with immunoSEQ multiplex PCR; TCRdb holds only in-frame clones, not every one. The sample has 180,000 or so clones, around 86% seen once. Sequenced material: PBMCs or T cells enriched from blood (not recorded which). These receptors all come from a man in his forties with acute COVID-19.

The chain joins TRBV24-1 to TRBJ1-2, with TRBD1 matching over 7 bases. Trimming at V came to 2 bases and at J to 8 bases, leaving 22 bases not matched to a gene. Looked up from germline, CDR1 is KGHDR and CDR2 is SFDVKD. The CDR3 runs to 19 residues. CDR3: CATSDSKSLSGGGEGGYTF. The CDR3 DNA follows: TGTGCCACCAGTGATTCCAAAAGCCTTTCAGGAGGGGGCGAAGGCGGCTACACCTTC.

V and J are TRBV7-9 and TRBJ2-7; unclear D gene. The ends were cut back, 5 bases at V and 3 bases at J, with 5 bases in the middle. In germline, CDR1 is SEHNR, CDR2 FQNEAQ (reference sequence). The CDR3 spans 11 residues. CDR3 nucleotides: TGTGCCAGCAGCCGACACTACGAGCAGTACTTC. It yields the protein CASSRHYEQYF.

V usage is TRBV6-5 and J usage is TRBJ2-2; TRBD2 aligns across 9 bases. The ends lost 5 bases at V and 4 bases at J; junction bases unmatched: 5. The CDR3 spans 15 residues. Germline lookup yields CDR1 MNHEY and CDR2 SVGAGI. The CDR3 here is CASSRGAGGTGELFF. CDR3 in DNA: TGTGCCAGCAGTCGGGGAGCGGGAGGCACCGGGGAGCTGTTTTTT.

J is TRBJ2-2 and V is TRBV19; 7 nucleotides align to TRBD1. The CDR3 runs 15 residues. Trimming took 7 bases from V and 1 from J; bases not matched to a gene: 6. Germline assignment: CDR1 LNHDA and CDR2 SQIVND (reference sequence). CDR3 DNA: TGTGCCAGTACCATAGGGGGCCGGAACACCGGGGAGCTGTTTTTT. Translation gives CASTIGGRNTGELFF. Variable domain in full (rest from reference TRBV19 and TRBJ2-2): DGGITQSPKYLFRKEGQNVTLSCEQNLNHDAMYWYRQDPGQGLRLIYYSQIVNDFQKGDIAEGYSVSREKKESFPLTVTSAQKNPTAFYLCASTIGGRNTGELFFGEGSRLTVL.

This chain connects TRBV30 to TRBJ1-2; TRBD1 agrees at 7 bases. Unmatched junction bases numbered 8, after V lost 6 bases and J lost 1 base. Germline-derived CDR1 and CDR2 are GTSNPN and SVGIG (reference sequence). The length of the CDR3 is 14 residues. CDR3 coding DNA: TGTGCCTGCCAGGGACAGACCTTTAACTATGGCTACACCTTC. Protein sequence: CACQGQTFNYGYTF.

The V and J genes are TRBV7-3 and TRBJ2-1; TRBD2 aligns across 14 bases. J gave up 7 bases and V 4 bases, and 12 bases lay outside the gene matches. This CDR3 region has 18 residues. Per germline, CDR1 SGHTA and CDR2 FQGTGA. The CDR3, as DNA: TGTGCCAGCAGCTCCCGCCCGGGACTAGCGGGAGTATCGAATGAGCAGTTCTTC. This gives the protein CASSSRPGLAGVSNEQFF. Full variable domain (outside the CDR3, taken from reference TRBV7-3 and TRBJ2-1): GAGVSQTPSNKVTEKGKYVELRCDPISGHTALYWYRQSLGQGPEFLIYFQGTGAADDSGLPNDRFFAVRPEGSVSTLKIQRTERGDSAVYLCASSSRPGLAGVSNEQFFGPGTRLTVL.

Here the CDR3 reads CASSDSIQETQYF. CDR3 nucleotides: TGTGCCAGCAGCGACTCAATCCAAGAGACCCAGTACTTC. V gene TRBV7-9 combines with J gene TRBJ2-5; unclear D gene. Germline loops: CDR1 SEHNR, CDR2 FQNEAQ (reference sequence). The CDR3 totals 13 residues. The ends were cut back, 5 bases at V and 1 base at J, with 8 bases in the middle. The variable domain in full, with the rest retrieved from reference TRBV7-9 and TRBJ2-5, is DTGVSQNPRHKITKRGQNVTFRCDPISEHNRLYWYRQTLGQGPEFLTYFQNEAQLEKSRLLSDRFSAERPKGSFSTLEIQRTEQGDSAMYLCASSDSIQETQYFGPGTRLLVL.

This rearrangement joins TRBV7-9 to TRBJ2-1, with a possible D match to TRBD2 (6 bases). The CDR3 extends over 15 amino acids. V was cut by 3 bases and J by 5 bases, with 14 bases left in between. Germline V lookup: CDR1 SEHNR, CDR2 FQNEAQ (reference sequence). CDR3 sequence: CASSFTAGGDNEQFF. Here the CDR3 DNA reads TGTGCCAGCAGCTTCACAGCGGGCGGCGACAATGAGCAGTTCTTC.

The rearrangement links TRBV2 to TRBJ2-5, with TRBD1 matching over 10 bases. J gave up 4 bases and V 6 bases, and 11 bases lay outside the gene matches. The CDR3 consists of 16 residues. CDR1 is SNHLY and CDR2 is FYNNEI in the germline V gene. The CDR3 DNA reads TGTGCCAGCAGCCTGGAGCAGACAGGGGGCCGAGAGACCCAGTACTTC. Its translation is CASSLEQTGGRETQYF.

The gene calls are TRBV24-1 and TRBJ2-1; no firm D call. CDR1 is KGHDR and CDR2 is SFDVKD in the germline V gene. The CDR3 extends over 16 amino acids. V lost 2 bases to trimming and J lost 5 bases, with 15 bases between them. Here the CDR3 DNA reads TGTGCCACCAGTGATTCCCGGAAAGAGGTTAACAATGAGCAGTTCTTC. Its protein product is CATSDSRKEVNNEQFF.

V and J are TRBV28 and TRBJ1-2, with D perhaps TRBD1 (6 bases). CDR3 size: 18 residues. The germline V and J ends were trimmed by 2 bases and 0 bases, with 19 bases remaining between them. Germline lookup yields CDR1 MDHEN and CDR2 SYDVKM. CDR3 in DNA: TGTGCCAGCAGTTTAGGGGGCGGCGGCCGCATAGCTAACTATGGCTACACCTTC. Protein sequence: CASSLGGGGRIANYGYTF.

The V and J genes are TRBV10-3 and TRBJ1-5; D might be TRBD1 (5 bases). V dropped 8 bases and J dropped 0 bases, with 8 bases sitting between them. CDR3 size: 13 residues. CDR1 and CDR2 from the germline V gene are ENHRY and SYGVKD. In DNA, the CDR3 is TGTGCCATCCGAAGGGGTAGCAATCAGCCCCAGCATTTT. This sequence encodes CAIRRGSNQPQHF.

The V gene is TRBV15, the J gene TRBJ1-1; D uncertain. This CDR3 contains 13 residues. Between the trimmed V and J ends, which lost 7 bases and 4 bases, there was a span of 13 bases. In germline, CDR1 is LNHNV, CDR2 YYDKDF (reference sequence). The DNA of the CDR3 is TGTGCCACCACCATGGAACCGGGCACTGAAGCTTTCTTT. Translating it yields CATTMEPGTEAFF. The complete variable domain, with remaining parts taken from reference TRBV15 and TRBJ1-1, reads DAMVIQNPRYQVTQFGKPVTLSCSQTLNHNVMYWYQQKSSQAPKLLFHYYDKDFNNEADTPDNFQSRRPNTSFCFLDIRSPGLGDTAMYLCATTMEPGTEAFFGQGTRLTVV.

The rearrangement joins TRBV2 to TRBJ1-2; maybe TRBD1 (6 bases). CDR3 length equals 15 residues. The V end was cut by 1 base, the J end by 8 bases, with 17 bases between. Germline CDR1 SNHLY, CDR2 FYNNEI. The CDR3 sequence: CASSEGLTGLRGYTF. The CDR3 DNA is TGTGCCAGCAGTGAAGGGCTTACAGGGTTGAGAGGCTACACCTTC.

The chain joins TRBV19 to TRBJ1-2; no clear D gene. Trimming removed 0 bases at V and 14 bases at J, with 19 bases between. In germline, CDR1 is LNHDA, CDR2 SQIVND (reference sequence). This CDR3 contains 14 residues. CDR3 loop: CASSIDSQAELKTF. In DNA form, the CDR3 reads TGTGCCAGTAGTATAGATTCCCAGGCAGAGTTAAAAACCTTC.

The rearrangement uses TRBV7-6 and TRBJ2-7; a weak D match, TRBD2 (5 bases). The CDR3 contains 15 residues. Germline V gene lookup returns CDR1 SGHVS and CDR2 FNYEAQ. The germline V and J ends were trimmed by 5 bases and 7 bases, with 21 bases remaining between them. The CDR3 reads CASSPLSGEVREQYF. CDR3 nucleotides: TGTGCCAGCAGCCCCCTGAGCGGAGAGGTGCGGGAGCAGTACTTC.

The rearrangement links TRBV10-1 to TRBJ2-3; no firm D call. V shed 8 bases and J shed 2 bases, with 17 bases lying between them. The V gene's germline CDR1 is WNHNN and CDR2 SYGVQD (reference sequence). This CDR3 spans 15 amino acids. CDR3 nucleotides: TGCGCCAGCGCACAGAATCTAAAATCCACAGATACGCAGTATTTT. It yields the protein CASAQNLKSTDTQYF.

This chain joins TRBV7-3 and TRBJ2-3; D might be TRBD2 (5 bases). Germline assignment: CDR1 SGHTA and CDR2 FQGTGA. CDR3 length equals 15 residues. Trimming cost V 2 bases and J 4 bases, with 13 bases left between them. CDR3 bases: TGTGCCAGCAGCTTATCACCGAGGGCATCAGATACGCAGTATTTT. Translation gives CASSLSPRASDTQYF.

The chain is built from TRBV28 and TRBJ2-1; 12 positions match TRBD2. The CDR3 extends over 16 amino acids. CDR1 and CDR2 from the germline V gene are MDHEN and SYDVKM. The V and J ends lost 5 bases and 5 bases, in that order; junction bases with no gene match: 7. The CDR3 nucleotides are TGTGCCAGCAGTCCGATAGGGACTAGCGGGCACAATGAGCAGTTCTTC. It encodes CASSPIGTSGHNEQFF.

This clone has only a few counts. This chain uses TRBV5-1 with TRBJ2-7; 7 bases are a match to TRBD1. This CDR3 has 14 amino acids. The V segment lost 6 bases and the J segment 0 bases; nucleotides outside the gene matches: 6. Germline-derived CDR1 and CDR2 are SGHRS and YFSETQ. The CDR3 loop is CASTIGTASYEQYF. The CDR3 bases are TGCGCCAGCACCATTGGGACAGCCTCCTACGAGCAGTACTTC.